Sequencing of this T cell receptor (beta chain) was carried out in a study of somatic mutations in cytotoxic T cells in rheumatoid arthritis. Both CD4+ and CD8+ cells were separated through positive magnetic bead selection, and their purity was verified using flow cytometry. V dropped 4 bases and J dropped 1; count of bases not matched to a gene: 8. The CDR3 runs 16 residues. The V gene's germline CDR1 is MDHEN and CDR2 SYDVKM. Data came from immunoSEQ multiplex PCR; TCRdb stores just in-frame clones and leaves some out. The table shows roughly 16,000 clones, with approximately 77% occurring only once.

This sequence originates from an adult with rheumatoid arthritis. Sequenced material: CD8+ T cells sorted from blood. The rearrangement joins TRBV28 to TRBJ2-5; 8 bases agree with TRBD1. CDR3 protein: CASSSPGQGLQETQYF. CDR3 DNA sequence: TGTGCCAGCAGTTCCCCCGGACAGGGACTCCAAGAGACCCAGTACTTC.